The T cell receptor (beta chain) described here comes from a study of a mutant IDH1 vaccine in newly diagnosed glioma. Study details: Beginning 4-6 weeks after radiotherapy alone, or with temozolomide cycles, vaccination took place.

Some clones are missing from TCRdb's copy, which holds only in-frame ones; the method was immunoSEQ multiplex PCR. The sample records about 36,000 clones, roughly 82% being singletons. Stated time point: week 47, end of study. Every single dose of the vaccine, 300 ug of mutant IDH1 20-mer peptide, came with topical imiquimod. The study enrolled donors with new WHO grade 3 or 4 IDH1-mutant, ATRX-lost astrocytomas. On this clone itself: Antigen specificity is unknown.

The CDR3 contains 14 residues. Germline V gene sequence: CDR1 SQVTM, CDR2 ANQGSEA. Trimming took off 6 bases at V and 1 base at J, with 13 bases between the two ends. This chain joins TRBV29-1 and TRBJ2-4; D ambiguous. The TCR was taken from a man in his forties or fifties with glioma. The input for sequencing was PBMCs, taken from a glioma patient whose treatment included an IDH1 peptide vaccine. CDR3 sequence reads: CSVKRVSAKNIQYF. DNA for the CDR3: TGCAGCGTGAAAAGGGTGTCGGCCAAAAACATTCAGTACTTC. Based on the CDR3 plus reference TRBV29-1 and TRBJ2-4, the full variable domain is SAVISQKPSRDICQRGTSLTIQCQVDSQVTMMFWYRQQPGQSLTLIATANQGSEATYESGFVIDKFPISRPNLTFSTLTVSNMSPEDSSIYLCSVKRVSAKNIQYFGAGTRLSVL.